The TCR beta chain described here comes from a study of cytomegalovirus exposure and HLA in healthy donors. On this clone: Its antigen remains unknown.

The study ran its PCR with 60 Vbeta and 13 Jbeta primers. Sequenced by immunoSEQ multiplex PCR; TCRdb stores in-frame clones only, minus some. The table shows 120,000 to 150,000 clones, with approximately 82% occurring only once. In germline, CDR1 is SEHNR, CDR2 FQNEAQ (reference sequence). The CDR3 loop spans 15 amino acids. Broader study findings: Presence/absence analysis assumed near-uniform sequencing depth across donors. The dataset shows that most TCR sequences were rare, while some public TCRs occurred in many donors. A missense variant in DCLRE1C was later tied to TCR beta V- and J-gene trimming. In a later analysis, at a false discovery rate of 0.05, about 16,000 TCR beta sequences matched HLA alleles.

The source is a man aged 40-55 years in good health and CMV-seronegative. Sequenced: PBMCs. The genes are TRBV7-9 and TRBJ2-5, with 8 bases lining up with TRBD1. TRBJ2-7 explains the end of the DNA better; the J call may be wrong. The CDR3 nucleotides are TGTGCCAGCAGCTTCCGGACAGGGACGCCCGACGAGCAGTACTTC. Its protein product is CASSFRTGTPDEQYF.